A selection of T cell receptor beta chains follows, all from one sample in a study of T cell responses to AZD1222 COVID-19 vaccine. Data came from immunoSEQ multiplex PCR; TCRdb stores just in-frame clones and leaves some out. In the table there are some 83,000 clones, 86% of which are singletons. The sequencing here drew on peripheral blood, taken on day 0 of AZD1222 vaccination. The source is an adult in good health. Both conserved end residues are part of each CDR3. D genes are given only for firm matches. The size entry is marked missing in some rows and otherwise reads once, few, many or a size class.

>.|TRBJ2-1|TRBD2|TRBV27
TGTGCCAGCAGTCAACTTACCGGACTAGCGGGAGGCAATGAGCAGTTCTTC
CASSQLTGLAGGNEQFF
>.|TRBJ1-3|.|TRBV9
TGTGCCAGCAGCGGGGAAGGGACCGCTGGAAACACCATATATTTT
CASSGEGTAGNTIYF
>.|TRBJ2-1|TRBD2|TRBV18
TGTGCCAGCTCACCCTTCGGGACTAGCGGGAGGGCGAGCTCCTACAATGAGCAGTTCTTC
CASSPFGTSGRASSYNEQFF
>.|TRBJ2-7|TRBD2|TRBV5-1
TGCGCCAGCAGCTTGGCTAGCGGGGCCTACGAGCAGTACTTC
CASSLASGAYEQYF
>.|TRBJ2-2|.|TRBV5-1
TGCGCCAGCAGCTTGGGAAAAAACACCGGGGAGCTGTTTTTT
CASSLGKNTGELFF
>.|TRBJ1-6|.|TRBV18
TGTGCCAGCTCACCAACGAAAGATTCACCCCTCCACTTT
CASSPTKDSPLHF
>.|TRBJ1-6|.|TRBV7-2
TGTGCCAGCAGCGCCCTTATTAATTCACCCCTCCACTTT
CASSALINSPLHF
>.|TRBJ1-1|TRBD1|TRBV7-2
TGTGCCAGCAGCTTACGGACAGGGTGGAACACTGAAGCTTTCTTT
CASSLRTGWNTEAFF
>.|TRBJ1-5|.|TRBV6-2/TRBV6-3
TGTGCCAGCAGTTACTCAGGTTATAGCAATCAGCCCCAGCATTTT
CASSYSGYSNQPQHF
>.|TRBJ1-5|TRBD1|TRBV18
TGTGCCAGCTCCCTGACAGGGGCCGATCAGCCCCAGCATTTT
CASSLTGADQPQHF
>.|TRBJ2-7|.|TRBV6-1
TGTGCCAGCAGTGAAGCAACCACGCAGGACTACGAGCAGTACTTC
CASSEATTQDYEQYF
>.|TRBJ1-2|.|TRBV4-1
TGCGCCAGCAGCCAAGATCGTGTCTTGAGTGGCTACACCTTC
CASSQDRVLSGYTF
>once|TRBJ2-7|TRBD1|TRBV10-3
TGTGCCATCAGTGAGTCGGGACAGGGGCCCTACGAGCAGTACTTC
CAISESGQGPYEQYF
>.|TRBJ1-5|.|TRBV3-1/TRBV3-2
TGTGCCAGCAGCCAAGAGGCAGGGTACCAGCCCCAGCATTTT
CASSQEAGYQPQHF
>.|TRBJ2-1|.|TRBV4-3
TGCGCCAGCAGCCAAGATATAGGGGACATCACCTACAATGAGCAGTTCTTC
CASSQDIGDITYNEQFF
>.|TRBJ1-5|.|TRBV23-1
TGCGCCAGCAGTCAATCGGGGGTAAGGAGCAATCAGCCCCAGCATTTT
CASSQSGVRSNQPQHF
>once|TRBJ1-1|.|TRBV5-1
TGCGCCAGCAGCCTGGGAGGGTCCAGCAACACTGAAGCTTTCTTT
CASSLGGSSNTEAFF
>few|TRBJ2-1|.|TRBV7-9
TGTGCCAGCAGCACCCTCAGGGGGGGGTACAATGAGCAGTTCTTC
CASSTLRGGYNEQFF
>few|TRBJ2-7|.|TRBV6-2/TRBV6-3
TGTGCCAGCAGCCTCCCCTCCAGAGGGAGCTACGAGCAGTACTTC
CASSLPSRGSYEQYF
>.|TRBJ1-1|.|TRBV5-6
TGTGCCAGCAGCTTGGTGATAACAGGCACTGAAGCTTTCTTT
CASSLVITGTEAFF
>few|TRBJ1-1|.|TRBV19
TGTGCCAGTAGTATTGTCCCGGGGGGCAACAGTGAAGCTTTCTTT
CASSIVPGGNSEAFF
>few|TRBJ1-1|.|TRBV7-9
TGTGCCAGCAGCTTAGCGCGTTGGGCTGAAGCTTTCTTT
CASSLARWAEAFF
>.|TRBJ2-7|.|TRBV11-2
TGTGCCAGCAGCTTAGATCAACTTTACGAGCAGTACTTC
CASSLDQLYEQYF
>once|TRBJ1-4|.|TRBV10-2
TGCGCCAGCAGACTCCCGGGACGAGGTGAAAAACTGTTTTTT
CASRLPGRGEKLFF
>.|TRBJ2-1|TRBD2|TRBV19
TGTGCCAGTAGTATAGAAATTGCGGGAGTTAACAATGAGCAGTTCTTC
CASSIEIAGVNNEQFF
>.|TRBJ1-6|.|TRBV4-2
TGTGCCAGCAGCCAAGATCTTCTCGGGGCAGACGCGGGAACCCTCCACTTT
CASSQDLLGADAGTLHF
>.|TRBJ1-2|.|TRBV11-2
TGTGCCAGCAGCTCGGACGGGTTCTATGGCTACACCTTC
CASSSDGFYGYTF
>.|TRBJ1-4|.|TRBV21-1
TGTGCCAGCAGCAAAGCCCATGCTGACCGGGACAGGGATGAAAAACTGTTTTTT
CASSKAHADRDRDEKLFF
>.|TRBJ2-7|.|TRBV18
TGTGCCAGCTCACCAGGGATAAGCTCCTACGAGCAGTACTTC
CASSPGISSYEQYF
>.|TRBJ1-2|.|TRBV6-5
TGTGCCAGCAGTTACCAGGGTAGCAACTATGGCTACACCTTC
CASSYQGSNYGYTF
>.|TRBJ1-1|.|TRBV27
TGTGCCAGCAGTATAACCGGGACAGAAGCTTTCTTT
CASSITGTEAFF
>.|TRBJ1-2|.|TRBV28
TGTGCCAGCAGTTTGAGCAGGGTTAACTATGGCTACACCTTC
CASSLSRVNYGYTF
>.|TRBJ1-5|.|TRBV7-2
TGTGCCAGCAGGTCCAATACGGGGGGGGCCCAGCATTTT
CASRSNTGGAQHF
>few|TRBJ2-3|.|TRBV12-3/TRBV12-4
TGTGCCAGCAGTCTCGACCCGGCAGATACGCAGTATTTT
CASSLDPADTQYF